The 4 T cell receptor beta chains reported below all come from one sample, sequenced in a study of beta chain features in type 1 diabetes (dated by TCRdb to the late 2010s). Receptors were amplified or captured by the immunoSEQ multiplex PCR assay. The entire amount of isolated RNA was reverse transcribed using the High Capacity cDNA Reverse Transcription Kit, so the sequenced TCRB transcripts were expressed ones. In TCRdb, the immuneACCESS table is reduced to in-frame sequences with V and J assigned. These tables do not hold every clone; where another copy was compared, an unresolved V gene accounts for under half, and the others remain unexplained. Present in this sample are around 400,000 clones, less than 15% of which were seen just once. 0.019% of the sample rests with the top ten. Material for sequencing was naive CD4+ T cells from blood. The cell subset or site label for this specimen denotes: true naive CD4+ T cells. These receptors came from a woman aged 18-30 years in good health.

This rearrangement joins TRBV2 to TRBJ1-5, with a tentative D call TRBD1 (5 bases). V was clipped by 7 bases and J by 7 bases, with 14 bases between them. Per the germline V gene, CDR1 is SNHLY and CDR2 is FYNNEI. The CDR3 is 13 amino acids. The CDR3 here is CASTEGPTQPQHF. Written as DNA, the CDR3 is TGTGCCAGCACGGAGGGGCCGACGCAGCCCCAGCATTTT.

This clone came up a few times. The chain joins TRBV18 to TRBJ2-1, with D tentatively TRBD2 (5 bases). Germline lookup yields CDR1 KGHSH and CDR2 LQKENI. The CDR3 covers 14 residues. Trimming took off 2 bases at V and 4 bases at J, with 9 bases between the two ends. The CDR3 DNA reads as TGTGCCAGCTCACCAGAACTAGTTTACAATGAGCAGTTCTTC. This gives the protein CASSPELVYNEQFF.

This sequence joins TRBV7-8 and TRBJ2-1; the match to TRBD2 covers 13 bases. The J segment lost 11 bases and the V segment lost 3 bases, leaving 7 bases of the junction unmatched. Germline CDR1 is SGHVS and CDR2 is FQNEAQ. The CDR3 is made up of 15 amino acids. The DNA for the CDR3 is TGTGCCAGCAGCTTTGGACTAGCGGGAGAGGGCAAGCAGTTCTTC. This gives the protein CASSFGLAGEGKQFF.

The chain links TRBV10-3 to TRBJ1-4; TRBD1 matches 8 bases. The V gene's germline CDR1 is ENHRY and CDR2 SYGVKD. J was trimmed by 7 bases and V by 0 bases; bases with no gene match: 7. There are 16 residues in the CDR3. CDR3 in amino acids: CAISESLTGVIEKLFF. The CDR3, as DNA: TGTGCCATCAGTGAGTCTTTGACAGGGGTTATTGAAAAACTGTTTTTT.